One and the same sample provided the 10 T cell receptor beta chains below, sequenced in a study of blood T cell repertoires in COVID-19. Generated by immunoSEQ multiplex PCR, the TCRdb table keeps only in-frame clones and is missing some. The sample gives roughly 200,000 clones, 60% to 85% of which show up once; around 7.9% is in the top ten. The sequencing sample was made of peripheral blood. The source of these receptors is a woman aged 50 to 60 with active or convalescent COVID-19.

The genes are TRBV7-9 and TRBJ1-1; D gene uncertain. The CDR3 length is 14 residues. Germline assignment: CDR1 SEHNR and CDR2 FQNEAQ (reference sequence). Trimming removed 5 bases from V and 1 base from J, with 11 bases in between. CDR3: CASSISRENTEAFF. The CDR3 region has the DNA TGTGCCAGCAGCATTTCCCGGGAGAACACTGAAGCTTTCTTT.

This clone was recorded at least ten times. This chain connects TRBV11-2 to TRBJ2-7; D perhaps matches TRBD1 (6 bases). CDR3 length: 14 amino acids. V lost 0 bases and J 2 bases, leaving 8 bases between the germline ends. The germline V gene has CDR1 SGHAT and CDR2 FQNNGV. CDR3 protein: CASSLETGTYEQYF. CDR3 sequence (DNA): TGTGCCAGCAGCTTAGAGACAGGAACCTACGAGCAGTACTTC. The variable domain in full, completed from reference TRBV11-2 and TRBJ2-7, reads EAGVAQSPRYKIIEKRQSVAFWCNPISGHATLYWYQQILGQGPKLLIQFQNNGVVDDSQLPKDRFSAERLKGVDSTLKIQPAKLEDSAVYLCASSLETGTYEQYFGPGTRLTVT.

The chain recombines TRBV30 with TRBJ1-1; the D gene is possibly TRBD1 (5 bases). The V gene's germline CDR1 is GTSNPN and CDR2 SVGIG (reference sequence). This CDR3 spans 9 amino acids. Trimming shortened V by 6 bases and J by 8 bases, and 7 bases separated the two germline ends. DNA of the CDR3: TGTGCCTGTAACAGGGAAGCTTTCTTT. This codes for CACNREAFF.

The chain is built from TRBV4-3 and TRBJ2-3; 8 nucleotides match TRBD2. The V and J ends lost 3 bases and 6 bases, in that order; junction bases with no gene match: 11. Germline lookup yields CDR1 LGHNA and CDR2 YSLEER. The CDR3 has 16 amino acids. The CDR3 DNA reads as TGCGCCAGCAGCCAGGAATCGGCGGGGGGCGCGGATACGCAGTATTTT. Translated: CASSQESAGGADTQYF.

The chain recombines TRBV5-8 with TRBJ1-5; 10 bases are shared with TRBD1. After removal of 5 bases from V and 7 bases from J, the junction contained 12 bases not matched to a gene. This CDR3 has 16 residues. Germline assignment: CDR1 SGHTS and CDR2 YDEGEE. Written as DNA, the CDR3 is TGTGCCAGCAGGCACCGGGACAGGGGATCATACCAGCCCCAGCATTTT. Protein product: CASRHRDRGSYQPQHF.

As DNA, the CDR3 is TGTGCCAGCAGCTTAGGGGGACAGTCTGAAGCTTTCTTT. Protein product: CASSLGGQSEAFF. The chain has TRBV7-9 and TRBJ1-1, with TRBD1 identical over 7 bases. CDR1 and CDR2 (germline): SEHNR, FQNEAQ (reference sequence). V lost 1 base to trimming and J lost 6 bases; unmatched junction nucleotides: 2. This CDR3 has 13 residues.

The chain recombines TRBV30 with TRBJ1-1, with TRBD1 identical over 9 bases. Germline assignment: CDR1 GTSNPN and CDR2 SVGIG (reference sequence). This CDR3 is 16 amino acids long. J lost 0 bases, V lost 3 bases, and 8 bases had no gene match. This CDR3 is CAWRNRGLILNTEAFF. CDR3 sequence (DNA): TGTGCCTGGAGAAACAGGGGGCTGATCTTGAACACTGAAGCTTTCTTT. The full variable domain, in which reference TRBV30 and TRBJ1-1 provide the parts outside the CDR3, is SQTIHQWPATLVQPVGSPLSLECTVEGTSNPNLYWYRQAAGRGLQLLFYSVGIGQISSEVPQNLSASRPQDRQFILSSKKLLLSDSGFYLCAWRNRGLILNTEAFFGQGTRLTVV.

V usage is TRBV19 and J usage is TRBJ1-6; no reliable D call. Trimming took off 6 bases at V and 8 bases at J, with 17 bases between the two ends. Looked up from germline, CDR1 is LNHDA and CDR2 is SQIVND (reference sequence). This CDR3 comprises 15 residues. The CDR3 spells CASRQGGQIDSPLHF. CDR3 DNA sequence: TGTGCCAGTAGACAAGGTGGGCAAATTGATTCACCCCTCCACTTT.

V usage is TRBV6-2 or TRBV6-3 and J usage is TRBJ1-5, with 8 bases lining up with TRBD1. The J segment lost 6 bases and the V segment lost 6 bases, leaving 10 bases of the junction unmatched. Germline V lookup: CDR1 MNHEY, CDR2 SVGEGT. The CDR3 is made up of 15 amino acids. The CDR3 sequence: CASSPQTGTGQPQHF. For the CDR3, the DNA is TGTGCCAGCAGCCCCCAGACAGGGACAGGTCAGCCCCAGCATTTT.

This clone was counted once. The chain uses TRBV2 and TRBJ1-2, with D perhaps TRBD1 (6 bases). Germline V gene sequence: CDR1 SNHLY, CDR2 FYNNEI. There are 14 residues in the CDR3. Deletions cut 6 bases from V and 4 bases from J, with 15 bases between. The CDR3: CASRQDSSSYGYTF. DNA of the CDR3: TGTGCCAGCAGACAGGACAGCTCCTCCTATGGCTACACCTTC.